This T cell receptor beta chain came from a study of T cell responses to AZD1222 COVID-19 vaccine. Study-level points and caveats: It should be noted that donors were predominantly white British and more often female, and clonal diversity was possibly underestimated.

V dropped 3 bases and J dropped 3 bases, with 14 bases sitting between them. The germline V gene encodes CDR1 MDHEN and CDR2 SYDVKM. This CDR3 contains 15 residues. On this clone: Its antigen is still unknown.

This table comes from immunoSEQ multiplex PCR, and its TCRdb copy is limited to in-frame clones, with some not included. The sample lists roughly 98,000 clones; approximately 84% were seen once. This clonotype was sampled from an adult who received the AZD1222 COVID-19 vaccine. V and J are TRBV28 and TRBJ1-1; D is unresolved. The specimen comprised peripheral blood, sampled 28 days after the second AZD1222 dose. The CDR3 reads CASSLERGSDTEAFF. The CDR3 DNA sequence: TGTGCCAGCAGTTTGGAACGGGGTTCGGACACTGAAGCTTTCTTT.